The 8 T cell receptor beta chains given below trace back to one sample, sequenced in a study of blood T cell repertoires in COVID-19. Some clones are missing from TCRdb's copy, which holds only in-frame ones; the method was immunoSEQ multiplex PCR. Of hundreds of thousands of clones listed, approximately 86% are singletons. Sequencing input: peripheral blood. The receptor source for this set is a woman aged 30 to 39 who had recovered from COVID-19.

As for this clone: The same CDR3 can be traced to other DNA sequences in this sample. This sequence joins TRBV27 and TRBJ1-6, with D maybe TRBD1 (5 bases). V lost 6 bases and J 9 bases, leaving 15 bases between the germline ends. CDR3 length: 14 residues. Per germline, CDR1 MNHEY and CDR2 SMNVEV (reference sequence). CDR3 in amino acids: CASSLGGVGSPLHF. CDR3 coding DNA: TGTGCCAGCAGCCTGGGAGGGGTGGGTTCACCCCTCCACTTT.

This chain joins TRBV19 and TRBJ1-4; D not certain. Germline CDR1 LNHDA, CDR2 SQIVND (reference sequence). Between the trimmed V and J ends, which lost 7 bases and 5 bases, there was a span of 11 bases. The CDR3 has 13 residues. CDR3 loop: CASTPTGNEKLFF. The CDR3 DNA sequence: TGTGCCAGTACCCCGACCGGGAATGAAAAACTGTTTTTT.

The J gene is TRBJ2-3, the V gene TRBV11-2; TRBD2 agrees at 8 bases. V was pared by 1 base and J by 1 base, with 7 bases of the junction left unmatched. Per germline, CDR1 SGHAT and CDR2 FQNNGV. The length of the CDR3 is 17 residues. The CDR3, as DNA: TGTGCCAGCAGCTTAGGGGTCAAGACTAGCGGCACAGATACGCAGTATTTT. Amino acid sequence: CASSLGVKTSGTDTQYF.

The rearrangement joins TRBV4-1 to TRBJ1-2; D is unclear. V gave up 0 bases and J gave up 1 base, with 15 bases separating them. The CDR3 is 17 amino acids. Per germline, CDR1 MGHRA and CDR2 YSYEKL. The CDR3 region has the DNA TGCGCCAGCAGCCAAGATCGGGAAGAAGGAGATAACTATGGCTACACCTTC. It yields the protein CASSQDREEGDNYGYTF.

The CDR3 DNA reads TGCGCCAGCAGCTGGATAGGAGGTTTTCCTTTCTTT. Protein: CASSWIGGFPFF. The chain is built from TRBV5-1 and TRBJ1-1; no clear D. V dropped 3 bases and J dropped 12 bases, with 15 bases sitting between them. The CDR3 length is 12 residues. The germline gives CDR1 SGHRS, CDR2 YFSETQ.

The rearrangement joins TRBV6-2 or TRBV6-3 to TRBJ2-1, with TRBD2 identical over 10 bases. Germline CDR1 reads MNHEY; CDR2 reads SVGEGT. The junction had 12 bases not matched to a gene; V was cut back by 0 bases and J by 10 bases. This CDR3 comprises 17 residues. CDR3 residues: CASSYSLAASGSWEQFF. The CDR3 DNA reads TGTGCCAGCAGTTACTCCTTGGCGGCTAGCGGGAGTTGGGAGCAGTTCTTC.

About this clone itself: A read error may be the cause here, since a much bigger clone is one base away. The V call is TRBV9, the J call TRBJ1-1, with 8 bases fitting TRBD1. This CDR3 is built from 14 residues. The germline gives CDR1 SGDLS, CDR2 YYNGEE. After removal of 3 bases from V and 1 base from J, the junction contained 2 bases not matched to a gene. The CDR3: CASSAGTGNTEAFF. In DNA form, the CDR3 reads TGTGCCAGCAGCGCAGGGACAGGGAACACTGAAGCTTTCTTT.

This chain uses TRBV5-1 with TRBJ2-5; 8 nucleotides match TRBD2. The trim removed 0 bases at V and 10 bases at J, leaving 26 bases unmatched. CDR3 size: 20 residues. Germline assignment: CDR1 SGHRS and CDR2 YFSETQ. The CDR3: CASSLVLRGERTGLKRGQYF. The CDR3 DNA reads TGCGCCAGCAGCTTGGTCTTGCGGGGGGAACGCACCGGCCTCAAGAGGGGCCAGTACTTC.